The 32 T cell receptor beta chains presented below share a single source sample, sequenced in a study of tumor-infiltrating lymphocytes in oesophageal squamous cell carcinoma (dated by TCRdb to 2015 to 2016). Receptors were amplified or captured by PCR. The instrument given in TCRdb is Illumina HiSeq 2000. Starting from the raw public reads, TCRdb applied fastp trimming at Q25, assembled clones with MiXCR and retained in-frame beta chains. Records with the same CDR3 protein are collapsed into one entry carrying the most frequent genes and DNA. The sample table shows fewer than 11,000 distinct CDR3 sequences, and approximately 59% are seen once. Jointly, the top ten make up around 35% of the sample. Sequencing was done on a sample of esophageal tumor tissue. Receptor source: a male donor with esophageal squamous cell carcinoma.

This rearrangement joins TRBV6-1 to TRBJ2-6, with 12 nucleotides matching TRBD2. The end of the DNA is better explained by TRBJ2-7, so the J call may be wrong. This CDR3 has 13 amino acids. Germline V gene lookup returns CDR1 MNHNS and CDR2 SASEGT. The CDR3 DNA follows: TGTGCCAGCAGTGAGAGACTAGCGGGAGCGCAGTACTTC. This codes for CASSERLAGAQYF.

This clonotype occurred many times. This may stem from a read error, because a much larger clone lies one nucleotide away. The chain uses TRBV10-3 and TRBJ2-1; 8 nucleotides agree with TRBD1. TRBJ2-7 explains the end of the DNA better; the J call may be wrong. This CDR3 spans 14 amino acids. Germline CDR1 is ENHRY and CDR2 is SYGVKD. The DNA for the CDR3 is TGTGCCATCAGCGGACAGGGAATCTACAATGAGCAGTACTTC. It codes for CAISGQGIYNEQYF.

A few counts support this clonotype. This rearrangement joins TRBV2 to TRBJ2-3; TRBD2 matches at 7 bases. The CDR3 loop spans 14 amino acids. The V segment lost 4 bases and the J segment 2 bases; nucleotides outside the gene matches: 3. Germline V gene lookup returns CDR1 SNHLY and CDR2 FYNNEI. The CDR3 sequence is CASSVTSATDTQYF. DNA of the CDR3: TGTGCCAGCAGTGTCACTAGCGCCACAGATACGCAGTATTTT.

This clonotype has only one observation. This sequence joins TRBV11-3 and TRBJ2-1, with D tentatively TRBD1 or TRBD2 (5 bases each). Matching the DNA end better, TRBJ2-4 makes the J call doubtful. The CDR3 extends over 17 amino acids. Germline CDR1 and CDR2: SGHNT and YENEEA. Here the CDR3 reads CASSPSWDPRAKNIQYF. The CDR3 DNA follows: TGTGCCAGCAGTCCGTCTTGGGACCCAAGAGCCAAAAACATTCAGTACTTC.

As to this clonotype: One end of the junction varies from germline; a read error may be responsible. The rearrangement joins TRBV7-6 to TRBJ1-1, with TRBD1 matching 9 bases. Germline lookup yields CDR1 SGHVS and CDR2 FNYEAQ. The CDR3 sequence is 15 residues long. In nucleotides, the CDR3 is TGTGCCAGCAGCGCACAGGGGGCGGATAATTCACCCCTCCACTTC. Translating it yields CASSAQGADNSPLHF. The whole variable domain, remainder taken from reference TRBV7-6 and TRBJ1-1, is GAGVSQSPRYKVTKRGQDVALRCDPISGHVSLYWYRQALGQGPEFLTYFNYEAQQDKSGLPNDRFSAERPEGSISTLTIQRTEQRDSAMYRCASSAQGADNSPLHFGQGTRLTVV.

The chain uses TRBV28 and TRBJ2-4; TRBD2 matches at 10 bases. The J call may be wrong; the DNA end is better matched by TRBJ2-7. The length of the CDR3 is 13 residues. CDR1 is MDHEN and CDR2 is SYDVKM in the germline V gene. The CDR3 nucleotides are TGTGCCAGCAACCGACTAGCGGGCTACGAGCAGTACTTC. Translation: CASNRLAGYEQYF.

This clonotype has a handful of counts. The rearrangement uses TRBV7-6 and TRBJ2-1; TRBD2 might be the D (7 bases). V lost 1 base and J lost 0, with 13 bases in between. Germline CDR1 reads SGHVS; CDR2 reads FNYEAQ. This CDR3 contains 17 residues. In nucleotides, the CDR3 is TGTGCCAGCAGCTTAGGGGGCGGGGGACACTCCTACAATGAGCAGTTCTTC. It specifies CASSLGGGGHSYNEQFF.

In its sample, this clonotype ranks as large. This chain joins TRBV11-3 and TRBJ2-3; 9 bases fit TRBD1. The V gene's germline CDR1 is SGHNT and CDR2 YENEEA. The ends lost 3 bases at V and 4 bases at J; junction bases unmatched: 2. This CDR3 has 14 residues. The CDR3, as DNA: TGTGCCAGCAGCTTGGGGACAGGGCCAGATACGCAGTATTTT. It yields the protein CASSLGTGPDTQYF.

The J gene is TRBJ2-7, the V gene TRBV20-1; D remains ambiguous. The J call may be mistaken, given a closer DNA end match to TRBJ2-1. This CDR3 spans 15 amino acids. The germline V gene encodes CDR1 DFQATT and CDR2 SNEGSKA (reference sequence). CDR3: CSASWALTVYNEQFF. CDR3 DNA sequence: TGCAGTGCTAGTTGGGCCCTGACCGTTTACAATGAGCAGTTCTTC.

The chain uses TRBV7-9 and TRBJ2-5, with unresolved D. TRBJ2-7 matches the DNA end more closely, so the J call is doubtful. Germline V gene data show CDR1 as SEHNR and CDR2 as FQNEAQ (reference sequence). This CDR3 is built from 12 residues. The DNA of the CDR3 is TGTGCCAGCAGCTTTAAAGCCTACGAGCAGTACTTC. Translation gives CASSFKAYEQYF.

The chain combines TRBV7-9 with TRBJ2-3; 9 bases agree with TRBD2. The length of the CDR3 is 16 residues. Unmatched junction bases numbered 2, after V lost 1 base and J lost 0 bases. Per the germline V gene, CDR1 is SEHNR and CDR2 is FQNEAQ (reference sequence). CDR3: CASSLGTSGSTDTQYF. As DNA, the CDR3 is TGTGCCAGCAGCTTAGGTACTAGCGGGAGCACAGATACGCAGTATTTT.

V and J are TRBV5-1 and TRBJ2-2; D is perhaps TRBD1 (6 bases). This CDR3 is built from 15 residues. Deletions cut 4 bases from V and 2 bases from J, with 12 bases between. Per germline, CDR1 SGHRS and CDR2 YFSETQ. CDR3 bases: TGCGCCAGCAGCACCGGACAGCTAAACACCGGGGAGCTGTTTTTT. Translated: CASSTGQLNTGELFF.

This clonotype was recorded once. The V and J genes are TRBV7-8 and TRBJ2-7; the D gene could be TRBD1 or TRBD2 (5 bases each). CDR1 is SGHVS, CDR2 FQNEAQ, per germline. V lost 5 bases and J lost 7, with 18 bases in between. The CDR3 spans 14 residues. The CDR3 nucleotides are TGTGCCAGCAGCCTTGCGGCTGGGACCCGAGAGCAGTACTTC. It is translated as CASSLAAGTREQYF.

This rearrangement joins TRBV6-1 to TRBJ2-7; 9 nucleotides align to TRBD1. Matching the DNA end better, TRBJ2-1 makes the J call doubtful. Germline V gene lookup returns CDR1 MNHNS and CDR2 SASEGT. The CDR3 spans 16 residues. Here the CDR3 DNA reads TGTGCCAGCAGTGAAAGTGCGGGGACAGGGTATCCTGAGCAGTTCTTC. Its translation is CASSESAGTGYPEQFF.

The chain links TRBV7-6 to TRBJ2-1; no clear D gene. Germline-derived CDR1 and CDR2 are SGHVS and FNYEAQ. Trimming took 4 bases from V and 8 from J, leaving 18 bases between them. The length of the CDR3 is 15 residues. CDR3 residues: CASSSGRLDGDEQFF. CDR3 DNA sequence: TGTGCCAGCAGCTCGGGCAGGCTGGATGGGGATGAGCAGTTCTTC.

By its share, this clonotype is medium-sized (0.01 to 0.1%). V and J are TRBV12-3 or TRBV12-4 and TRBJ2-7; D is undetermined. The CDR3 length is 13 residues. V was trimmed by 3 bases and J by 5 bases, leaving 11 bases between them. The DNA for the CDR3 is TGTGCCAGCAGTTTTGTCCCGAGTGACGAGCAGTACTTC. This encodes CASSFVPSDEQYF.

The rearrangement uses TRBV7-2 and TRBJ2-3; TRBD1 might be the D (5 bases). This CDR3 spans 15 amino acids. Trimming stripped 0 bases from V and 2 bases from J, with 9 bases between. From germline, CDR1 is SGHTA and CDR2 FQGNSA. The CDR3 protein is CASSLAGAVTDTQYF. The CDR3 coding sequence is TGTGCCAGCAGCTTAGCAGGGGCTGTCACAGATACGCAGTATTTT.

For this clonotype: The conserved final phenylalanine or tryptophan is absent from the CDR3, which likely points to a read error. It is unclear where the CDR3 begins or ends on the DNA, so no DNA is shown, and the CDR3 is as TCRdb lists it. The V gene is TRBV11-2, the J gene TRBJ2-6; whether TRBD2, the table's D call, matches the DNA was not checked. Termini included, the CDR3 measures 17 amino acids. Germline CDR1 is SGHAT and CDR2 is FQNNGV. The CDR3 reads CASSNALAGAHEQYFGA.

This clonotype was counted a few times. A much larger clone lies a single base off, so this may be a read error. The DNA of the CDR3 is TGTGCCAGCAGCTTGGCGCAGGGCTTGGGCAATGAGCAGTACTTC. Protein product: CASSLAQGLGNEQYF. This sequence joins TRBV5-8 and TRBJ2-5; D might be TRBD1 (5 bases). The CDR3 runs 15 residues. Trimming took 0 bases from V and 11 from J, leaving 20 bases between them. The germline V gene has CDR1 SGHTS and CDR2 YDEGEE.

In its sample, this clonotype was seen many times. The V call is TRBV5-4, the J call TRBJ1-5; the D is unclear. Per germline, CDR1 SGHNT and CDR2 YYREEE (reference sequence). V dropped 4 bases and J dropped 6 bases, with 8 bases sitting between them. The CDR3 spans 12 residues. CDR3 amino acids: CASSLFGQPQHF. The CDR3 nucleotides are TGTGCCAGCAGCCTCTTCGGTCAGCCCCAGCATTTT.

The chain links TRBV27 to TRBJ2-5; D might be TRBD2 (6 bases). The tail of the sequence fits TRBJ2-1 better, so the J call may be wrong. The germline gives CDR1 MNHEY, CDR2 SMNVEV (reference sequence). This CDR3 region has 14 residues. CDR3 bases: TGTGCCAGCAGTTTAAAGGGAGGATACAATGAGCAGTTCTTC. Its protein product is CASSLKGGYNEQFF.

CDR3 coding DNA: TGTGCCAGCAGTTTAAGCACCTTCGGACTAGCGGGTACAGATACGCAGTATTTT. It encodes CASSLSTFGLAGTDTQYF. The chain recombines TRBV27 with TRBJ2-3; 11 nucleotides line up with TRBD2. Germline V gene sequence: CDR1 MNHEY, CDR2 SMNVEV (reference sequence). CDR3 size: 18 residues. V shed 2 bases and J 3 bases; nucleotides not matched to a gene: 10.

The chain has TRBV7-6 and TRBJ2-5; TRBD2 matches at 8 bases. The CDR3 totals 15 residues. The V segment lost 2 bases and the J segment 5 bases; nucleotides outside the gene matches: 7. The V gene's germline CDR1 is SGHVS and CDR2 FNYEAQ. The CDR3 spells CASSLLSGGEETQYF. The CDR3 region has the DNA TGTGCCAGCAGCTTACTCTCCGGGGGGGAGGAGACCCAGTACTTC.

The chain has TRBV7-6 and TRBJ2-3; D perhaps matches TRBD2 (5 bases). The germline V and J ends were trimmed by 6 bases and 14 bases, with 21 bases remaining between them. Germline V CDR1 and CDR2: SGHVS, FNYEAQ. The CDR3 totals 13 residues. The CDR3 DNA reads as TGTGCCAGCAGTTCAGTTCGGACCGGGGAGCTGTATTTT. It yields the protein CASSSVRTGELYF.

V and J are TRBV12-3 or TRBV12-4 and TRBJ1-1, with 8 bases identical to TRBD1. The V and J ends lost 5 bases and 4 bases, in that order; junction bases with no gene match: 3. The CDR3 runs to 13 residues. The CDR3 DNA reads TGTGCCAGCAGTCGTGGACAGGGCACTGAAGCTTTCTTT. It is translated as CASSRGQGTEAFF.

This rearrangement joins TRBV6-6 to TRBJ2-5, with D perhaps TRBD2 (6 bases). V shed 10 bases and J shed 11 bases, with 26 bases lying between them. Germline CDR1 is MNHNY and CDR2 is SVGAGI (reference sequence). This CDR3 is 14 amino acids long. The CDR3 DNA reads TGTGCCACCACCGGCGGAGGGCCCACAGATACGCAGTACTTC. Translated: CATTGGGPTDTQYF.

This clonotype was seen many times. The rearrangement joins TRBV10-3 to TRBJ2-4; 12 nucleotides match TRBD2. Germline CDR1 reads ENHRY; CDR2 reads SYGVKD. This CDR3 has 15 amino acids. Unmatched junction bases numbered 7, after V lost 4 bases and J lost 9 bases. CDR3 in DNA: TGTGCCATCAGTGGACTAGCGGGAGACGCAGCCATTCAGTACTTC. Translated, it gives CAISGLAGDAAIQYF.

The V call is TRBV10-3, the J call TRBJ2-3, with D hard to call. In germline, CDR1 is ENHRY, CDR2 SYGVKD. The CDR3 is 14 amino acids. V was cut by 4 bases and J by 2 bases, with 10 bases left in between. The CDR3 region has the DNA TGTGCCATCAGTGGAGGCGGATCCACAGATACGCAGTATTTT. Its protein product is CAISGGGSTDTQYF.

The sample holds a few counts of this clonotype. The DNA of the CDR3 is TGTGCCAGCAGCTCACCGAGGGGGGGGGGGAAGACCCAGTACTTC. Its protein product is CASSSPRGGGKTQYF. The rearrangement links TRBV7-6 to TRBJ2-5, with a tentative D call TRBD2 (7 bases). CDR3 size: 15 residues. Looked up from germline, CDR1 is SGHVS and CDR2 is FNYEAQ. Between the trimmed V and J ends, which lost 4 bases and 6 bases, there was a span of 18 bases.

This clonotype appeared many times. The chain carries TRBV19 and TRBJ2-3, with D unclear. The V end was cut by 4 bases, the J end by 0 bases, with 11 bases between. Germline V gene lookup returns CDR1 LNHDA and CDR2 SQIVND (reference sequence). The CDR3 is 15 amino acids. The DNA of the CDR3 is TGTGCCAGTAGTACCTCCGGGTGGAGCACAGATACGCAGTATTTT. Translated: CASSTSGWSTDTQYF.

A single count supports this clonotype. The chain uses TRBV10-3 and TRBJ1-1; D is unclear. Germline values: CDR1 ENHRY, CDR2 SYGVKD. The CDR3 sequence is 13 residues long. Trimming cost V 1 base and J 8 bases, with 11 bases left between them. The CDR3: CAISELSDQEAFF. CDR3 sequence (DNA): TGTGCCATCAGTGAGTTGAGTGACCAAGAAGCTTTCTTT.

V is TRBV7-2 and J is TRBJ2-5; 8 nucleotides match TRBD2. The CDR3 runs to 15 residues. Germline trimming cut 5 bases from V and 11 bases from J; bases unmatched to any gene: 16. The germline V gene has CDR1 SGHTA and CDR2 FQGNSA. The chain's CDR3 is CASSGYGTRGIEQYF. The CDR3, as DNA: TGTGCCAGCAGCGGTTACGGGACTAGAGGCATAGAGCAGTACTTC.